One sample yielded the 7 T cell receptor beta chains listed below, sequenced in a study of naive and memory T cell subsets. Ligated cDNA underwent four rounds of PCR with nested alpha and beta constant region primers and SP2. TCRdb re-called the 5' RACE reads with MiXCR, one entry per CDR3 protein. The sample records tens of thousands of distinct CDR3 sequences, 7.6% being singletons. The library had UMIs added by 3' ligation of an oligonucleotide to TCR cDNA. The receptor source for this set is a female donor in good health.

This clonotype was observed at least ten times. The chain carries TRBV12-3 or TRBV12-4 and TRBJ2-1; 10 bases match TRBD1. The V and J ends lost 3 bases and 7 bases, in that order; junction bases with no gene match: 3. This CDR3 spans 14 amino acids. The CDR3: CASSLTGGGNEQFF. The CDR3 nucleotides read TGTGCCAGCAGTTTGACAGGGGGCGGGAATGAGCAGTTCTTC.

This clonotype came up many times. The chain recombines TRBV20-1 with TRBJ2-2; tentatively, D is TRBD2 (5 bases). Germline CDR1 DFQATT, CDR2 SNEGSKA (reference sequence). Trimming took 0 bases from V and 4 from J, leaving 15 bases between them. CDR3 length: 16 amino acids. Here the CDR3 DNA reads TGCAGTGCTAGAGAGGGTAGAAGCGCGGGCACCGGGGAGCTGTTTTTT. Protein product: CSAREGRSAGTGELFF.

This clonotype was recorded at least ten times. The CDR3 nucleotides read TGTGCCTGGATATACACTGAAGCTTTCTTT. Translated, it gives CAWIYTEAFF. The V call is TRBV30, the J call TRBJ1-1; D is unclear. Trimming stripped 4 bases from V and 3 bases from J, with 3 bases between. The CDR3 has 10 residues. CDR1 and CDR2 from the germline V gene are GTSNPN and SVGIG (reference sequence).

There are many counts of this clonotype. The chain has TRBV6-6 and TRBJ1-1, with D maybe TRBD1 (5 bases). CDR3 length: 14 residues. Trimming left V 6 bases short and J 5 bases short, with 16 bases between. Germline lookup yields CDR1 MNHNY and CDR2 SVGAGI (reference sequence). This chain's CDR3 is CASRTGTGFTEAFF. CDR3 nucleotides: TGTGCCAGCAGAACTGGGACGGGGTTTACTGAAGCTTTCTTT.

The V gene is TRBV18, the J gene TRBJ2-5; 12 bases align to TRBD2. The CDR3 sequence is 16 residues long. Germline CDR1 and CDR2: KGHSH and LQKENI. V lost 4 bases, J lost 1 base, and 4 bases stayed unmatched. The CDR3 here is CASSRGLAGLQETQYF. CDR3 bases: TGTGCCAGCTCACGCGGACTAGCGGGGCTCCAAGAGACCCAGTACTTC.

The table lists this clonotype with a few counts. The chain recombines TRBV27 with TRBJ1-1, with D maybe TRBD1 (5 bases). The V end was cut by 7 bases, the J end by 3 bases, with 12 bases between. This CDR3 region has 13 residues. Per the germline V gene, CDR1 is MNHEY and CDR2 is SMNVEV (reference sequence). CDR3 loop: CASNKQGDTEAFF. The CDR3, as DNA: TGTGCCAGCAACAAGCAGGGTGACACTGAAGCTTTCTTT.

This clonotype was seen repeatedly, ten times or more. The chain joins TRBV20-1 to TRBJ1-2, with D unresolved. V was shortened by 2 bases and J by 8 bases, with 12 bases between the two germline ends. CDR1 DFQATT and CDR2 SNEGSKA come from the germline V gene (reference sequence). The CDR3 is 12 amino acids. CDR3 coding DNA: TGCAGTGCTAGACCCCCGGATCTGGGCTACACCTTC. Translation: CSARPPDLGYTF.